Shown below are 28 T cell receptor beta chains from a single sample sequenced in a study of T cell repertoires in cytomegalovirus infection. Antigen specificity for these receptors is unknown. One entry per CDR3 protein, called by TCRdb with MiXCR from the reads. This sample has 450,000 to 650,000 distinct CDR3 sequences, with 35% to 50% found just once. The sample was cultured PBMCs, taken from culture after CMV antigen stimulation. The receptors shown here come from a human donor in good health (CMV status not recorded). Some clones in this sample may be carry-over from other donors' samples.

The gene calls are TRBV7-2 and TRBJ2-3; TRBD2 matches at 10 bases. V shed 2 bases and J 5 bases; nucleotides not matched to a gene: 7. There are 16 residues in the CDR3. Germline V gives CDR1 SGHTA, CDR2 FQGNSA. The CDR3 sequence is CASSLQRGGAGDTQYF. The CDR3 DNA reads as TGTGCCAGCAGCTTACAGCGGGGGGGAGCGGGAGATACGCAGTATTTT.

In its sample, this clonotype was seen a few times. This chain joins TRBV11-2 and TRBJ2-7; 7 bases are shared with TRBD2. CDR3 length: 16 residues. The V segment lost 5 bases and the J segment 3 bases; nucleotides outside the gene matches: 13. Germline V gene data show CDR1 as SGHAT and CDR2 as FQNNGV. The CDR3 region is CASSHTDRGGIYEQYF. The CDR3, as DNA: TGTGCCAGCAGCCATACAGACCGCGGGGGTATCTACGAGCAGTACTTC.

This clonotype was counted many times. The rearrangement links TRBV7-2 to TRBJ2-1, with 7 bases matching TRBD2. The CDR3 extends over 16 amino acids. CDR1 is SGHTA and CDR2 is FQGNSA in the germline V gene. Losses at the gene ends were 4 bases for V and 4 bases for J; bases not matched to a gene: 10. The CDR3 is CASSSGRAGRYNEQFF. CDR3 nucleotides: TGTGCCAGCAGCTCGGGGAGGGCGGGGCGATACAATGAGCAGTTCTTC.

About this clonotype: An end of the junction does not agree with germline; a read error may underlie this. The chain links TRBV7-2 to TRBJ2-5; D not resolved. Germline V lookup: CDR1 SGHTA, CDR2 FQGNSA. The CDR3 consists of 14 residues. CDR3: CASSLVAPRLIWDF. CDR3 sequence (DNA): TGTGCCAGCAGCTTAGTTGCCCCCCGGCTGATATGGGACTTC.

This clonotype showed up just a few times. The V and J genes are TRBV12-3 or TRBV12-4 and TRBJ2-1; 13 nucleotides agree with TRBD2. This CDR3 region has 18 residues. V lost 6 bases, J lost 0 bases, and 8 bases stayed unmatched. CDR3 residues: CASRYGLAGDSSYNEQFF. DNA for the CDR3: TGTGCCAGCAGATACGGACTAGCGGGGGACAGCTCCTACAATGAGCAGTTCTTC.

The chain links TRBV6-2 or TRBV6-3 to TRBJ2-7, with TRBD2 as a possible D gene (5 bases). Trimming removed 2 bases at V and 2 bases at J, with 13 bases between. This CDR3 comprises 15 residues. From germline, CDR1 is MNHEY and CDR2 SVGEGT. CDR3 region: CASSYPALATYEQYF. In DNA, the CDR3 is TGTGCCAGCAGTTACCCCGCCCTAGCTACCTACGAGCAGTACTTC.

J is TRBJ2-4 and V is TRBV6-1; the D is unclear. Per germline, CDR1 MNHNS and CDR2 SASEGT. The CDR3 runs to 15 residues. The germline V and J ends were trimmed by 5 bases and 0 bases, with 11 bases remaining between them. CDR3 protein: CASSPVYLAKNIQYF. The CDR3 nucleotides read TGTGCCAGCAGTCCGGTTTACTTAGCCAAAAACATTCAGTACTTC.

In this sample, this clonotype turned up a few times. The CDR3 DNA reads TGTGCCAGCAGCCTCGGGACTAGCGGGAACGAGCAGTACTTC. Translated: CASSLGTSGNEQYF. This chain links TRBV7-2 with TRBJ2-7, with 13 bases identical to TRBD2. This CDR3 contains 14 residues. Germline lookup yields CDR1 SGHTA and CDR2 FQGNSA. V was clipped by 5 bases and J by 5 bases; unmatched bases: 3. The variable domain in full, with the rest retrieved from reference TRBV7-2 and TRBJ2-7, is GAGVSQSPSNKVTEKGKDVELRCDPISGHTALYWYRQSLGQGLEFLIYFQGNSAPDKSGLPSDRFSAERTGGSVSTLTIQRTQQEDSAVYLCASSLGTSGNEQYFGPGTRLTVT.

J is TRBJ1-2 and V is TRBV5-4, with TRBD1 matching over 9 bases. From germline, CDR1 is SGHNT and CDR2 YYREEE (reference sequence). V lost 5 bases, J lost 8 bases, and 16 bases stayed unmatched. The CDR3 loop spans 16 amino acids. CDR3 DNA: TGTGCCAGCAGAACAGGGGGCGCAGCCGGACTATGGGGCTACACCTTC. This codes for CASRTGGAAGLWGYTF.

The chain uses TRBV6-5 and TRBJ1-1; D is undetermined. The CDR3 is 11 residues long. The germline V and J ends were trimmed by 7 bases and 8 bases, with 11 bases remaining between them. Germline CDR1 and CDR2: MNHEY and SVGAGI. DNA for the CDR3: TGTGCCAGCACTCAAGGCAGAGAAGCTTTCTTT. Its protein is CASTQGREAFF.

This clonotype was observed at least ten times. V gene TRBV5-6 combines with J gene TRBJ2-7; no definite D call. V shed 2 bases and J shed 0 bases, with 9 bases lying between them. Germline V gene lookup returns CDR1 SGHDT and CDR2 YYEEEE. This CDR3 comprises 14 residues. CDR3 DNA: TGTGCCAGCAGCTTTGGCCGAAGCTCCTACGAGCAGTACTTC. The encoded protein is CASSFGRSSYEQYF.

This clonotype was observed a handful of times. The chain has TRBV19 and TRBJ1-2; possible D gene TRBD1, 6 bases. CDR1 and CDR2 (germline): LNHDA, SQIVND (reference sequence). Trimming pared 7 bases from V and 9 bases from J, leaving 18 bases between. This CDR3 contains 13 residues. The CDR3 loop is CASTLPPDRRYTF. CDR3 sequence (DNA): TGTGCCAGTACCCTCCCGCCGGACAGACGCTACACCTTC.

This clonotype was picked up a small number of times. The CDR3 DNA reads as TGTGCCAGCAGCGTAGGGGGGACTGAAGCTTTCTTT. It specifies CASSVGGTEAFF. The J gene is TRBJ1-1, the V gene TRBV7-6; the D gene is possibly TRBD1 (6 bases). V lost 5 bases and J 5 bases, leaving 9 bases between the germline ends. Germline CDR1 reads SGHVS; CDR2 reads FNYEAQ. This CDR3 comprises 12 residues. The full variable domain, its missing parts supplied by reference TRBV7-6 and TRBJ1-1, is GAGVSQSPRYKVTKRGQDVALRCDPISGHVSLYWYRQALGQGPEFLTYFNYEAQQDKSGLPNDRFSAERPEGSISTLTIQRTEQRDSAMYRCASSVGGTEAFFGQGTRLTVV.

This clonotype was counted only a few times. This sequence joins TRBV6-5 and TRBJ1-1; no clear D. Germline V gives CDR1 MNHEY, CDR2 SVGAGI. The CDR3 has 13 amino acids. Trimming shortened V by 5 bases and J by 3 bases, and 10 bases separated the two germline ends. The chain's CDR3 is CASSPDGDTEAFF. In DNA form, the CDR3 reads TGTGCCAGCAGTCCGGATGGGGACACTGAAGCTTTCTTT.

The genes are TRBV10-3 and TRBJ2-6; unclear D gene. Germline V gene lookup returns CDR1 ENHRY and CDR2 SYGVKD. V lost 5 bases and J 0 bases, leaving 14 bases between the germline ends. The length of the CDR3 is 17 residues. This chain's CDR3 is CAISRAPAGSGANVLTF. The CDR3 region has the DNA TGTGCCATCAGTCGGGCCCCGGCAGGCTCTGGGGCCAACGTCCTGACTTTC.

As to this clonotype: Because it lacks the conserved phenylalanine or tryptophan at the end, this CDR3 is likely a read error. The chain joins TRBV7-2 to TRBJ2-4; D is undetermined. The CDR3 is made up of 16 amino acids. CDR1 and CDR2 from the germline V gene are SGHTA and FQGNSA. The V and J ends lost 5 bases and 3 bases respectively, with 17 bases between them. CDR3 sequence (DNA): TGTGCCAGCAGCCCAGCCCCTACCCCCAGCAAAAACATTCAGTACCTC. It translates to CASSPAPTPSKNIQYL.

This sequence joins TRBV11-2 and TRBJ2-2; D is tentatively TRBD1 or TRBD2 (5 bases each). V lost 6 bases to trimming and J lost 4 bases, with 18 bases between them. CDR3 length equals 16 residues. From germline, CDR1 is SGHAT and CDR2 FQNNGV. CDR3 sequence (DNA): TGTGCCAGCAGGGAGGTGCGCAGGGTCGGCACCGGGGAGCTGTTTTTT. Translation gives CASREVRRVGTGELFF.

This clonotype was counted a few times. The gene calls are TRBV20-1 and TRBJ2-5; 7 bases map to TRBD1. This CDR3 is 14 amino acids long. Looked up from germline, CDR1 is DFQATT and CDR2 is SNEGSKA (reference sequence). With 0 bases clipped from V and 7 bases from J, the junction kept 8 bases outside the gene matches. CDR3 in amino acids: CSARDVTGAWTQYF. DNA of the CDR3: TGCAGTGCTAGAGATGTAACAGGGGCTTGGACCCAGTACTTC.

This clonotype was detected only a few times. The chain couples TRBV7-6 to TRBJ1-6; no reliable D call. The CDR3 has 15 residues. Trimming left V 1 base short and J 7 bases short, with 11 bases between. The V gene's germline CDR1 is SGHVS and CDR2 FNYEAQ. CDR3 region: CASSLVAGSNSPLHF. In DNA, the CDR3 is TGTGCCAGCAGCTTAGTTGCGGGTTCCAATTCACCCCTCCACTTT.

In this sample, this clonotype turned up a few times. The genes are TRBV11-3 and TRBJ2-2; 12 bases map to TRBD2. The germline gives CDR1 SGHNT, CDR2 YENEEA. This CDR3 has 18 residues. V lost 5 bases to trimming and J lost 4 bases; unmatched junction nucleotides: 11. The CDR3 bases are TGTGCCAGCAGCCTCATGACTAGCGGGAGTTTGGGCACCGGGGAGCTGTTTTTT. The encoded protein is CASSLMTSGSLGTGELFF.

The chain employs TRBV7-8 and TRBJ2-1, with a possible D match to TRBD1 (6 bases). CDR3 length: 16 amino acids. Germline V gene data show CDR1 as SGHVS and CDR2 as FQNEAQ. V lost 4 bases and J lost 2, with 15 bases in between. The CDR3 region is CASSSTRDNTYNEQFF. The CDR3 region has the DNA TGTGCCAGCAGCTCGACGAGGGACAACACCTACAATGAGCAGTTCTTC.

The chain joins TRBV7-9 to TRBJ2-1; 8 positions match TRBD2. Germline V lookup: CDR1 SEHNR, CDR2 FQNEAQ (reference sequence). This CDR3 contains 16 residues. V lost 4 bases to trimming and J lost 6 bases; unmatched junction nucleotides: 11. CDR3 sequence: CASSSPGGASSNEQFF. The CDR3 DNA reads TGTGCCAGCAGCTCCCCGGGGGGGGCATCTAGCAATGAGCAGTTCTTC.

This clonotype was detected ten times or more. The chain uses TRBV7-2 and TRBJ2-7, with 10 positions matching TRBD2. Germline CDR1 and CDR2: SGHTA and FQGNSA. J gave up 5 bases and V 5 bases, and 12 bases lay outside the gene matches. The CDR3 length is 16 residues. CDR3 in amino acids: CASSNRAGGPTNEQYF. The CDR3 region has the DNA TGTGCCAGCAGCAATAGAGCGGGAGGGCCAACGAACGAGCAGTACTTC.

The rearrangement uses TRBV15 and TRBJ2-7, with 11 bases that match TRBD2. The CDR3 sequence is 15 residues long. Trimming took 2 bases from V and 5 from J; bases not matched to a gene: 5. Germline lookup yields CDR1 LNHNV and CDR2 YYDKDF (reference sequence). This chain's CDR3 is CATSRRLAGSNEQYF. DNA of the CDR3: TGTGCCACCAGCAGACGACTAGCGGGGTCGAACGAGCAGTACTTC.

This clonotype was counted at least ten times. The chain combines TRBV11-2 with TRBJ1-3, with no clear D. The CDR3 length is 14 residues. CDR1 and CDR2 (germline): SGHAT, FQNNGV. Trimming removed 3 bases from V and 0 bases from J, with 6 bases in between. CDR3 amino acids: CASSFYRSGNTIYF. Written as DNA, the CDR3 is TGTGCCAGCAGCTTTTACCGCTCTGGAAACACCATATATTTT. The variable domain in full, with the rest retrieved from reference TRBV11-2 and TRBJ1-3, is EAGVAQSPRYKIIEKRQSVAFWCNPISGHATLYWYQQILGQGPKLLIQFQNNGVVDDSQLPKDRFSAERLKGVDSTLKIQPAKLEDSAVYLCASSFYRSGNTIYFGEGSWLTVV.

This chain joins TRBV5-1 and TRBJ2-3; a possible D gene is TRBD1 (6 bases). The length of the CDR3 is 16 residues. Germline V gene lookup returns CDR1 SGHRS and CDR2 YFSETQ. V was clipped by 7 bases and J by 0 bases, with 18 bases between them. This CDR3 reads CASSAITTGSTDTQYF. In DNA form, the CDR3 reads TGCGCCAGCTCTGCCATCACGACAGGTAGCACAGATACGCAGTATTTT.

This clonotype was picked up many times. The chain has TRBV6-1 and TRBJ1-1; no clear D. The CDR3 loop spans 14 amino acids. The V gene lost 6 bases and the J gene lost 1 base, with 12 bases spanning the gap. Germline V gene sequence: CDR1 MNHNS, CDR2 SASEGT. The CDR3 loop is CASSPRTANTEAFF. The CDR3 nucleotides read TGTGCCAGCAGCCCTCGGACGGCGAACACTGAAGCTTTCTTT.

This clonotype was detected a few times. The chain combines TRBV6-2 or TRBV6-3 with TRBJ1-2; TRBD1 matches 10 bases. The CDR3 contains 14 residues. Germline assignment: CDR1 MNHEY and CDR2 SVGEGT. Losses at the gene ends were 6 bases for V and 11 bases for J; bases not matched to a gene: 12. CDR3 DNA: TGTGCCAGCAGCCCCTACACCGACAGGGGGCTATACACCTTC. Translation: CASSPYTDRGLYTF.